The entry below describes one T cell receptor beta chain. This sample is drawn from a study of blood T cell repertoires in COVID-19. Study details: Some COVID-19 samples were acute and others convalescent; all came from the United States, Italy and Spain. PBMCs, B-cell-depleted T cells, or T cells were the source of the cDNA or gDNA that made up the material.

Original processing methods: Reference gene primer amplification gave estimated nucleated cell counts. Only in-frame clones appear in the TCRdb table, and some are missing; sequencing was by immunoSEQ multiplex PCR. D and trimming were read from the DNA, whereas the V and J calls and clone size are those reported in that table. The table has roughly 84,000 clones, roughly 78% seen once; the top ten hold around 33%. Trimming cost V 8 bases and J 6 bases; bases outside gene matches: 9. Germline loops: CDR1 SGHDN, CDR2 FVKESK. CDR3 length equals 14 residues. V gene TRBV14 combines with J gene TRBJ1-1; TRBD1 aligns across 10 bases. Sequenced sample: peripheral blood. The source of this sequence is a man between 60 and 75 years old with COVID-19, enrolled during active disease. The CDR3, as DNA: TGTGCCAGCCCTAAAGGGGACAGGGGTCCTGAAGCTTTCTTT. This codes for CASPKGDRGPEAFF.